This T cell receptor beta chain was profiled in a study of T cell repertoires in cytomegalovirus infection. Whole-study context: Public TCR beta signatures marked donors with CMV infection and the matching HLA.

This clonotype was counted between two and nine times. The antigen is unknown. TCRdb reprocessed the reads via MiXCR and lists one record per CDR3 protein. The table has more than 110,000 distinct CDR3 sequences, roughly 32% seen once. The trim removed 5 bases at V and 8 bases at J, leaving 9 bases unmatched. The germline V gene encodes CDR1 LNHDA and CDR2 SQIVND (reference sequence). CDR3 length equals 14 residues. Study outcomes and limitations: The response measured ex vivo was dominated by TCR beta clonotypes (HLA-C-restricted and CMV-specific).

The J gene is TRBJ2-1, the V gene TRBV19; 7 nucleotides agree with TRBD1. The source is a human donor in good health (CMV status not recorded). Some clones in this sample may be carry-over from other donors' samples. The sequences come from CD8+ T cells from cultured PBMCs, collected from culture after CMV antigen stimulation. The CDR3 nucleotides read TGTGCCAGTAGTGCCAACCCTACAGGGGATGAGCAGTTCTTC. Protein product: CASSANPTGDEQFF. Full variable domain (outside the CDR3, taken from reference TRBV19 and TRBJ2-1): DGGITQSPKYLFRKEGQNVTLSCEQNLNHDAMYWYRQDPGQGLRLIYYSQIVNDFQKGDIAEGYSVSREKKESFPLTVTSAQKNPTAFYLCASSANPTGDEQFFGPGTRLTVL.